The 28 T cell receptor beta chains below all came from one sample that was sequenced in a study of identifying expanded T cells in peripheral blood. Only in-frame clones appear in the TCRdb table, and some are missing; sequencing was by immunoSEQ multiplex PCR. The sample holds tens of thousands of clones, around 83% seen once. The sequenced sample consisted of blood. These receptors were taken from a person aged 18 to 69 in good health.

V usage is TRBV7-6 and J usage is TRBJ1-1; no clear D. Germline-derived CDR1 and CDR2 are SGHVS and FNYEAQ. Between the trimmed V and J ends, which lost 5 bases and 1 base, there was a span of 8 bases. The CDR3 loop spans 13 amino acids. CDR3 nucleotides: TGTGCCAGCAGCCCGGGCCGGAACACTGAAGCTTTCTTT. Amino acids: CASSPGRNTEAFF.

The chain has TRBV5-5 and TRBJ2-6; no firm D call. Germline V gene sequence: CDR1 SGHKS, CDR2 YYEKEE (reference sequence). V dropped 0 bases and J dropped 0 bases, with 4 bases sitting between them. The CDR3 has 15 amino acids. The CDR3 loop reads CASSLESSGANVLTF. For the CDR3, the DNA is TGTGCCAGCAGCTTGGAAAGCTCTGGGGCCAACGTCCTGACTTTC. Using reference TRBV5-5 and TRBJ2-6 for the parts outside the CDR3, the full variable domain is DAGVTQSPTHLIKTRGQQVTLRCSPISGHKSVSWYQQVLGQGPQFIFQYYEKEERGRGNFPDRFSARQFPNYSSELNVNALLLGDSALYLCASSLESSGANVLTFGAGSRLTVL.

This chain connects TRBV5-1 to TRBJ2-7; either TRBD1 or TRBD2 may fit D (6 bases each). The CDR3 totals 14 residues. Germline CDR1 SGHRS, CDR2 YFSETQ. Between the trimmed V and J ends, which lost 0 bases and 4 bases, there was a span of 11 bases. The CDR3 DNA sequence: TGCGCCAGCAGCTTGGAGGGGGGCCTTTACGAGCAGTACTTC. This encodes CASSLEGGLYEQYF.

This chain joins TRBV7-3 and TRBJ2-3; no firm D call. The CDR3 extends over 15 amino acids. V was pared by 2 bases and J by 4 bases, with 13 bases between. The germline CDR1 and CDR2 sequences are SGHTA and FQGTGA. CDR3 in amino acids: CASSLAAADSDTQYF. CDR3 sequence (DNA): TGTGCCAGCAGCTTAGCCGCGGCCGATTCAGATACGCAGTATTTT.

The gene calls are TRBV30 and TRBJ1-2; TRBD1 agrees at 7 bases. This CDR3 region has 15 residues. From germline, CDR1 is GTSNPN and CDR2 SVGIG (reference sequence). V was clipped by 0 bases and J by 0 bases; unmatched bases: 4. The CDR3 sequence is CAWSVGGLANYGYTF. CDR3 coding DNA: TGTGCCTGGAGTGTAGGGGGCTTAGCTAACTATGGCTACACCTTC. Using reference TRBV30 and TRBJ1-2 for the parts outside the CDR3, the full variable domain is SQTIHQWPATLVQPVGSPLSLECTVEGTSNPNLYWYRQAAGRGLQLLFYSVGIGQISSEVPQNLSASRPQDRQFILSSKKLLLSDSGFYLCAWSVGGLANYGYTFGSGTRLTVV.

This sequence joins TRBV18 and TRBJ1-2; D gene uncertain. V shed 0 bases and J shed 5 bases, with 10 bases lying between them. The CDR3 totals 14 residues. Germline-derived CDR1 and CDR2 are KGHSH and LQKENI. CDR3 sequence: CASSPPALYYGYTF. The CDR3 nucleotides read TGTGCCAGCTCACCACCGGCGTTATATTATGGCTACACCTTC. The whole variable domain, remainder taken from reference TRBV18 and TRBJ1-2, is NAGVMQNPRHLVRRRGQEARLRCSPMKGHSHVYWYRQLPEEGLKFMVYLQKENIIDESGMPKERFSAEFPKEGPSILRIQQVVRGDSAAYFCASSPPALYYGYTFGSGTRLTVV.

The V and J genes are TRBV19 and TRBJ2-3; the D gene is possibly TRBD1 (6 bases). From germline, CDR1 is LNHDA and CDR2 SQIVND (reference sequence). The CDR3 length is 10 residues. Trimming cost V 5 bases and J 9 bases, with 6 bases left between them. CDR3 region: CASSQGTQYF. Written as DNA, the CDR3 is TGTGCCAGTAGTCAGGGGACGCAGTATTTT.

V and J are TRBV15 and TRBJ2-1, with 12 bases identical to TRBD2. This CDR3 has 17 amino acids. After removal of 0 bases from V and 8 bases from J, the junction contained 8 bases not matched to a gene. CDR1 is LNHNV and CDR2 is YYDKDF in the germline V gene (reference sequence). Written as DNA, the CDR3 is TGTGCCACCAGCAGAGAACCTACTAGCGGGGGGATCTATGAGCAGTTCTTC. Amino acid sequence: CATSREPTSGGIYEQFF.

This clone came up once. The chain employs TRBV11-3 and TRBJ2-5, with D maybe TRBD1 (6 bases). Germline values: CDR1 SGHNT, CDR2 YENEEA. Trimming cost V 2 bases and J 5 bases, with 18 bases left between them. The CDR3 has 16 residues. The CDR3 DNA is TGTGCCAGCAGCTTATGGTATCGGGCAGGGGCGGAGACCCAGTACTTC. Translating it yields CASSLWYRAGAETQYF.

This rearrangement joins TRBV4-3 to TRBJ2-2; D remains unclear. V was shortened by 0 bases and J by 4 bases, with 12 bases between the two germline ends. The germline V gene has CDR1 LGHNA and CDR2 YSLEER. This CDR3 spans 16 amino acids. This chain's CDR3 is CASSQDQFWITGELFF. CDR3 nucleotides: TGCGCCAGCAGCCAAGATCAATTCTGGATCACCGGGGAGCTGTTTTTT.

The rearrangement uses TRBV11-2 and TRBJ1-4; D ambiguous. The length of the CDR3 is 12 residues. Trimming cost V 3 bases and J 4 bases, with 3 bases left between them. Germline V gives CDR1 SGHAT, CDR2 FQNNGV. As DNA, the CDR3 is TGTGCCAGCAGCTTGGGTAATGAAAAACTGTTTTTT. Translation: CASSLGNEKLFF.

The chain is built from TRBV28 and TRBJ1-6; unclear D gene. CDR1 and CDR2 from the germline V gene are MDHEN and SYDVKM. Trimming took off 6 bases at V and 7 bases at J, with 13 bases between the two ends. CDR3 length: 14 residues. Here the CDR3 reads CASRKLESNSPLHF. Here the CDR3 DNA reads TGTGCCAGCAGAAAACTAGAATCGAATTCACCCCTCCACTTT.

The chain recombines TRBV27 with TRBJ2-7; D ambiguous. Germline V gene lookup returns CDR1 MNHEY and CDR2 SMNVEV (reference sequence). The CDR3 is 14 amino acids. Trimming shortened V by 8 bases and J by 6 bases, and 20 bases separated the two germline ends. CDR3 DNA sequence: TGTGCCAGCCGCTCCGCCGAGAACTGGGGCGAGCAGTACTTC. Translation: CASRSAENWGEQYF.

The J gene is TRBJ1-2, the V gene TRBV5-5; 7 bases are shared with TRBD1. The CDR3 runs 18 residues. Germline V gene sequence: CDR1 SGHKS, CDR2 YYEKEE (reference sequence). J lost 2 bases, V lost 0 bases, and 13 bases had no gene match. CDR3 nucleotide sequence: TGTGCCAGCAGCTTGGGTGGCGAGGGGGCGCGATTCAACTATGGCTACACCTTC. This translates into CASSLGGEGARFNYGYTF.

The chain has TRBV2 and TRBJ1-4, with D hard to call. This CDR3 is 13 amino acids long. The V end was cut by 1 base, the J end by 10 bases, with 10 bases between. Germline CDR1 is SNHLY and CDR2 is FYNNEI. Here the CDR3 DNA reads TGTGCCAGCAGTGAAGGGGAAGTAGGAAAACTGTTTTTT. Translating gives CASSEGEVGKLFF.

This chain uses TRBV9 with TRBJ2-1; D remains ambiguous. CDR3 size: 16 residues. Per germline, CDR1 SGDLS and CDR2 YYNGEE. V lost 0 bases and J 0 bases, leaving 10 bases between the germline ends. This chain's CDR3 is CASSVGVLSSYNEQFF. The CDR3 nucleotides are TGTGCCAGCAGCGTAGGGGTGCTCAGCTCCTACAATGAGCAGTTCTTC.

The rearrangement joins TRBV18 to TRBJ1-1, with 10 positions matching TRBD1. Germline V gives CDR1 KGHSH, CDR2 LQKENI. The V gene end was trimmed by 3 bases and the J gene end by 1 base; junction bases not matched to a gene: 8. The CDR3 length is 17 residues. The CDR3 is CASSPPGTGVRNTEAFF. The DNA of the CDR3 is TGTGCCAGCTCACCCCCCGGGACAGGGGTAAGGAACACTGAAGCTTTCTTT.

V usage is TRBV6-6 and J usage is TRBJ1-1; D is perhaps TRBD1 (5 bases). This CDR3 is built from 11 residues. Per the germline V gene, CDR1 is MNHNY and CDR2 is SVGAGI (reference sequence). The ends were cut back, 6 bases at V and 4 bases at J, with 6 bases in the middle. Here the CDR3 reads CASRGGTEAFF. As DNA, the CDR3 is TGTGCCAGCAGGGGGGGCACTGAAGCTTTCTTT.

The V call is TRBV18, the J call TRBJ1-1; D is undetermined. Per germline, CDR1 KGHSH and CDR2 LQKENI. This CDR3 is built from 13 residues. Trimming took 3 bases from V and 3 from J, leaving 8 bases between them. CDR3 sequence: CASSPGLDTEAFF. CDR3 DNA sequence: TGTGCCAGCTCACCTGGGTTGGACACTGAAGCTTTCTTT.

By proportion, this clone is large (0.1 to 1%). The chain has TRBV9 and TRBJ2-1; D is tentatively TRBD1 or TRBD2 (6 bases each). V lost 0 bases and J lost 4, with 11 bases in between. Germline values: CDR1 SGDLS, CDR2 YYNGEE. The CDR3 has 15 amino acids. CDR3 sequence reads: CASSVEGGFYNEQFF. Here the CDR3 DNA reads TGTGCCAGCAGCGTAGAAGGGGGGTTTTACAATGAGCAGTTCTTC.

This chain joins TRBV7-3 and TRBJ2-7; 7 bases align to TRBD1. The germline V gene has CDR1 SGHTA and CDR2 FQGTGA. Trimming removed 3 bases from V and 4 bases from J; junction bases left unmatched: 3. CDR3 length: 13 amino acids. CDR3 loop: CASSFGQEYEQYF. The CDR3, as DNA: TGTGCCAGCAGCTTTGGACAGGAGTACGAGCAGTACTTC.

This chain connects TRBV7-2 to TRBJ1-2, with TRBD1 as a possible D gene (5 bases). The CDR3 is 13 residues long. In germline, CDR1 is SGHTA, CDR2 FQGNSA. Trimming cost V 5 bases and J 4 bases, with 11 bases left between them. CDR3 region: CASSPSGGYGYTF. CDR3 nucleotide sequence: TGTGCCAGCAGCCCTTCCGGGGGCTATGGCTACACCTTC.

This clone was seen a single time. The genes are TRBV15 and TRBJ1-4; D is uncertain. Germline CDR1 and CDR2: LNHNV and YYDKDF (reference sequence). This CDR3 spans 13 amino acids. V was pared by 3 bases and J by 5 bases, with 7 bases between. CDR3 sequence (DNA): TGTGCCACCAGCAGTCAACTAAATGAAAAACTGTTTTTT. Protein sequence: CATSSQLNEKLFF.

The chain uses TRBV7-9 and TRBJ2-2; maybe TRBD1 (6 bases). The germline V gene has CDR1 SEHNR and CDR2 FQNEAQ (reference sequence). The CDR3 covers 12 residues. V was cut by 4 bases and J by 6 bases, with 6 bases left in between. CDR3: CASSYRAGELFF. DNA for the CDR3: TGTGCCAGCAGCTACAGGGCCGGGGAGCTGTTTTTT. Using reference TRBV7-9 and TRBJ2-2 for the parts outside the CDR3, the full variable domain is DTGVSQNPRHKITKRGQNVTFRCDPISEHNRLYWYRQTLGQGPEFLTYFQNEAQLEKSRLLSDRFSAERPKGSFSTLEIQRTEQGDSAMYLCASSYRAGELFFGEGSRLTVL.

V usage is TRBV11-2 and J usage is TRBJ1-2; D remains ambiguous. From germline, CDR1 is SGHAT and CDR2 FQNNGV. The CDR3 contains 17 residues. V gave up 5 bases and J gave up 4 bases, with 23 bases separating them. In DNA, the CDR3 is TGTGCCAGCAGCCCTCGCGACCGCGAAGTGCGACCCTATGGCTACACCTTC. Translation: CASSPRDREVRPYGYTF.

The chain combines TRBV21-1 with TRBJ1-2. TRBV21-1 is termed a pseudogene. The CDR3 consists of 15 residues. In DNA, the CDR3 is TGTGCCAGCAGCCTATTTTTGGGGAGGGACTATGGCTACACCTTC. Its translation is CASSLFLGRDYGYTF.

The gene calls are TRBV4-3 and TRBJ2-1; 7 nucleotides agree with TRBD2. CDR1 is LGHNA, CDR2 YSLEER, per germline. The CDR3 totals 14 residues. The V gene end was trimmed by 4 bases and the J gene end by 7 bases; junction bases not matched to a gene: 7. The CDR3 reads CASSRAGLGNEQFF. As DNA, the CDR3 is TGCGCCAGCAGCCGGGCCGGACTAGGAAATGAGCAGTTCTTC.

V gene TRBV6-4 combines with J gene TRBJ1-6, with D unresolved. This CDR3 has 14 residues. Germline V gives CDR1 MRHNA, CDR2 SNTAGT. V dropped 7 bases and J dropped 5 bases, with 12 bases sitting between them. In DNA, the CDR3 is TGTGCCAGCATCGATGGGCTCCATAATTCACCCCTCCACTTT. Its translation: CASIDGLHNSPLHF.